Below, 2 T cell receptor beta chains from the same sample are listed, as sequenced in a study of CD8 T cells in Susac syndrome. Random hexamers were used to reverse transcribe an amount of roughly 0.5 to 1 ug RNA. A single record per CDR3 protein comes from TCRdb applying MiXCR to the immunoSEQ multiplex PCR reads. The sample holds roughly 110,000 distinct CDR3 sequences, about 90% seen once. Material for sequencing was CD8+ T cells from PBMCs. These receptors came from a human donor in good health.

The V call is TRBV7-2, the J call TRBJ2-2, with 9 bases lining up with TRBD1. V shed 3 bases, J shed 6 bases, and the junction held 2 bases outside the gene matches. Looked up from germline, CDR1 is SGHTA and CDR2 is FQGNSA. The CDR3 consists of 14 residues. CDR3: CASSFDRGAGELFF. In DNA form, the CDR3 reads TGTGCCAGCAGCTTTGACAGGGGGGCCGGGGAGCTGTTTTTT.

This clonotype was seen once. CDR3 protein: CSVDQGPDTQYF. CDR3 coding DNA: TGCAGCGTTGACCAGGGGCCCGACACGCAGTATTTT. V usage is TRBV29-1 and J usage is TRBJ2-3, with D perhaps TRBD1 (6 bases). V lost 3 bases and J 9 bases, leaving 13 bases between the germline ends. Per the germline V gene, CDR1 is SQVTM and CDR2 is ANQGSEA. This CDR3 region has 12 residues.